This note documents a single T cell receptor beta chain sequence. No antigen is known for it. The data were obtained in a study of T cell repertoires and HLA-DP antigens. The germline V gene encodes CDR1 LNHDA and CDR2 SQIVND (reference sequence). The CDR3 sequence is 16 residues long. V was cut by 4 bases and J by 5 bases, with 20 bases left in between. Pre-culture CD4+ samples were sequenced deeply, targeting approximately 200,000 T cell genomes. Produced via immunoSEQ multiplex PCR; TCRdb's table is partial and in-frame only. Of some 120,000 clones listed, about 91% were seen once; the top ten hold around 0.25%.

The sequence was collected from a woman under 30 in good health and CMV-seronegative. The chain has TRBV19 and TRBJ1-2, with D possibly being TRBD1 (5 bases). The source material was CD4+ T cells from PBMCs. The CDR3 DNA reads TGTGCCAGTAGTAAGCCTCAGGGAATCGCGGTATATGGCTACACCTTC. This sequence encodes CASSKPQGIAVYGYTF.